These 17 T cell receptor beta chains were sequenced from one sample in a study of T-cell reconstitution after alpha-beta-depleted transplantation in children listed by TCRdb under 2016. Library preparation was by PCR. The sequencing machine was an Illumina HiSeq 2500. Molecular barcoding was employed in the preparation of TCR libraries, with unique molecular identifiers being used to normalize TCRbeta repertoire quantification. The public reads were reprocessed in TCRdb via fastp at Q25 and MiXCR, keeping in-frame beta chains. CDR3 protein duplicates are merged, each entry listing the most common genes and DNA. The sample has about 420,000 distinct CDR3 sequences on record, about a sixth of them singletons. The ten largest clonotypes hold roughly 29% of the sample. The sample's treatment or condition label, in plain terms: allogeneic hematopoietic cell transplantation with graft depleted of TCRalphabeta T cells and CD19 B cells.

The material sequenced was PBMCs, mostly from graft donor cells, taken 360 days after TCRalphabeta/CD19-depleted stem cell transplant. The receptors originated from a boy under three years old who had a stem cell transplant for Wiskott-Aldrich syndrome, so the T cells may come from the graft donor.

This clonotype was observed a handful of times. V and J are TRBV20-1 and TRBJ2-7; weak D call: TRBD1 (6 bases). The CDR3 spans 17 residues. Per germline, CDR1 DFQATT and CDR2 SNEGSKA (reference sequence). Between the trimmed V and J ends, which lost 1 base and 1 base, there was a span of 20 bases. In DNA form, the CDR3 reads TGCAGTGCTAGAGGGCGGACAGCCCGACCTCTTTCCTACGAGCAGTACTTC. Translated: CSARGRTARPLSYEQYF.

The CDR3 DNA sequence: TGCAGTGCCAGACAACTAGCGGGAGCTGGGAGAGAGACCCAGTACTTC. Encoded protein: CSARQLAGAGRETQYF. The chain links TRBV20-1 to TRBJ2-5, with 11 bases identical to TRBD2. This CDR3 has 16 amino acids. V dropped 6 bases and J dropped 4; count of bases not matched to a gene: 13. The germline V gene encodes CDR1 DFQATT and CDR2 SNEGSKA (reference sequence).

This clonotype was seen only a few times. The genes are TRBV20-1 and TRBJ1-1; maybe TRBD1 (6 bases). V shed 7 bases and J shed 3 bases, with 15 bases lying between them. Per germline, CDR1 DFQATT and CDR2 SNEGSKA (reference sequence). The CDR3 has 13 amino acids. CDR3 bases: TGCAGTGGGATGACAGGTGCTCACACTGAAGCTTTCTTT. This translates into CSGMTGAHTEAFF.

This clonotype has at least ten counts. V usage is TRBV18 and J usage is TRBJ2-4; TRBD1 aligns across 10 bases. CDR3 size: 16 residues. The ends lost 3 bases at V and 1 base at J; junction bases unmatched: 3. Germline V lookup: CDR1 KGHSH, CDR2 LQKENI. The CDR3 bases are TGTGCCAGCTCACCGGGACAGGGGTGGGCCAAAAACATTCAGTACTTC. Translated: CASSPGQGWAKNIQYF.

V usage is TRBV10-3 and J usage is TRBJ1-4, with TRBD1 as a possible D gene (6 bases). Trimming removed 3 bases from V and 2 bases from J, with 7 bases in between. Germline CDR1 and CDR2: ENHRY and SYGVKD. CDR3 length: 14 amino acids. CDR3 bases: TGTGCCATCAGTGACAGGGGTACTAATGAAAAACTGTTTTTT. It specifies CAISDRGTNEKLFF.

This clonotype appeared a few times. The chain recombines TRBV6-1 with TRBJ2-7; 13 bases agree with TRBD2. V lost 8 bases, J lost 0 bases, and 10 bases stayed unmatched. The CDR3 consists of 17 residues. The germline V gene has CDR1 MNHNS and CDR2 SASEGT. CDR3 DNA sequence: TGTGCCAGCTCTTTTTGGACTAGCGGGAGCCTCTCCTACGAGCAGTACTTC. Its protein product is CASSFWTSGSLSYEQYF.

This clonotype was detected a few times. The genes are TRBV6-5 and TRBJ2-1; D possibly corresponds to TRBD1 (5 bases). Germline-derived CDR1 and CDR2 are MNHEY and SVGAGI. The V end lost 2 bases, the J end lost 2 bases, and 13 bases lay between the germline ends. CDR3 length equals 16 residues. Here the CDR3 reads CASSYVDSLPYNEQFF. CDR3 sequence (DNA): TGTGCCAGCAGTTACGTCGACAGTCTCCCCTACAATGAGCAGTTCTTC.

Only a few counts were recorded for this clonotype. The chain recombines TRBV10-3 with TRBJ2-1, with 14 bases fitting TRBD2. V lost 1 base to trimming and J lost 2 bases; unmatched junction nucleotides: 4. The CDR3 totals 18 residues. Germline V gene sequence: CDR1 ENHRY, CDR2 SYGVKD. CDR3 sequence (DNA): TGTGCCATCAGTGAGTTGGAGACTAGCGGGAGGGCCTACAATGAGCAGTTCTTC. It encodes CAISELETSGRAYNEQFF.

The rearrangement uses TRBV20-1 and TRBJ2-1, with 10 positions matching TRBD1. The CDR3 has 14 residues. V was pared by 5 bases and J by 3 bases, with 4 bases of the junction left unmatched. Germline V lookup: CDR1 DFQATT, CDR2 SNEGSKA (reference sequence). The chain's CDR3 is CSAVRDRGYNEQFF. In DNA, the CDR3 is TGCAGTGCTGTCCGGGACAGGGGCTACAATGAGCAGTTCTTC.

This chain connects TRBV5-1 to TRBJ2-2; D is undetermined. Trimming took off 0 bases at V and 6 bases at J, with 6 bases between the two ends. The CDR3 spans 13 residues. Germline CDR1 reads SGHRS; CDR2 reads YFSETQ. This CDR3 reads CASSLEEPGELFF. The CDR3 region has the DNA TGCGCCAGCAGCTTGGAGGAACCCGGGGAGCTGTTTTTT.

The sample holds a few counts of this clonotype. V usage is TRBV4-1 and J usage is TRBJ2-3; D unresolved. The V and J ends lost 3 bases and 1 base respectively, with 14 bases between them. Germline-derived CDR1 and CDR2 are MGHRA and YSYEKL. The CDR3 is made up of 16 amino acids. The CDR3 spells CASSHVIGVGTDTQYF. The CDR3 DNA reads TGCGCCAGCAGCCATGTTATAGGTGTGGGCACAGATACGCAGTATTTT.

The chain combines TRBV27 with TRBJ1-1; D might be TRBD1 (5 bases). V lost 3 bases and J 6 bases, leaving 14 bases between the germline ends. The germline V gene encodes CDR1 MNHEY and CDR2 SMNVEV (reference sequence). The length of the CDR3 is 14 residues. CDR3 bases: TGTGCCAGCAGTTTCCGGGGCGCGAAGGCTGAAGCTTTCTTT. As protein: CASSFRGAKAEAFF.

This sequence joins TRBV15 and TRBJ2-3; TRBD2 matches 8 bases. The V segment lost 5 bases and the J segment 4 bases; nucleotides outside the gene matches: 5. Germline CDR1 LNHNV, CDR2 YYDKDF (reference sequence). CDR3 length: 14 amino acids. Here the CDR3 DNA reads TGTGCCACCAGCCTGGACGGGAGGGCAGATACGCAGTATTTT. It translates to CATSLDGRADTQYF.

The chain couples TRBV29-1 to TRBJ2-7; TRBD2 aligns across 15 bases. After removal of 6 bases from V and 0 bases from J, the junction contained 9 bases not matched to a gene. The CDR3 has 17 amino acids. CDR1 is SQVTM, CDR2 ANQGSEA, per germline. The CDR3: CSVRTGLAGGSSYEQYF. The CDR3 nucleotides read TGCAGCGTCAGAACGGGACTAGCGGGGGGAAGCTCCTACGAGCAGTACTTC.

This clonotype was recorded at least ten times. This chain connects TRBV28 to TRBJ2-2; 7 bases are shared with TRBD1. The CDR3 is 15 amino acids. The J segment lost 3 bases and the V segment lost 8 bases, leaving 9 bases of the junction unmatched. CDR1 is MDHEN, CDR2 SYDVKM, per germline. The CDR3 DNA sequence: TGTGCCAGCGAACGGCGACAGGGCTACACCGGGGAGCTGTTTTTT. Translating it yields CASERRQGYTGELFF.

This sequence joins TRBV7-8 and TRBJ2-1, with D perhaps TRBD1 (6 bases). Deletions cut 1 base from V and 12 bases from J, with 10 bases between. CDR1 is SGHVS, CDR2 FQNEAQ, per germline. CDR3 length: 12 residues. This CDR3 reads CASSLDRVGQFF. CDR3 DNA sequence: TGTGCCAGCAGCTTAGACAGGGTAGGGCAGTTCTTC.

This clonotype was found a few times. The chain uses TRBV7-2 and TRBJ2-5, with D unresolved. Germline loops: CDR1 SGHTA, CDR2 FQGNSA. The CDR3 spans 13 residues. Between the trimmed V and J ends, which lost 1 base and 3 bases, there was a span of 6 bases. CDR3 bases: TGTGCCAGCAGCTTAGTGGTGGAAGAGACCCAGTACTTC. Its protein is CASSLVVEETQYF.